The 13 T cell receptor beta chains below come from one sample, sequenced in a study of T cells in Graves' hyperthyroidism and ophthalmopathy. RNA transcripts were the template for amplifying TCR beta CDR3 regions. The TCR CDR3 was amplified in a first-round RT-PCR using the HTBI primer set. TCRdb reprocessed the multiplex PCR reads with MiXCR, giving one entry per CDR3 protein. The repertoire includes about 600,000 distinct CDR3 sequences, about 14% of them detected once, and less than 9% sits in the top ten. Material: blood. The receptors were gathered from a woman in her late teens or twenties with Graves' ophthalmopathy.

There are many counts of this clonotype. As DNA, the CDR3 is TGTGCCAGCAGTTTGGACCCAAACACTGAAGCTTTCTTT. Translating gives CASSLDPNTEAFF. The rearrangement joins TRBV6-1 to TRBJ1-1; D ambiguous. This CDR3 region has 13 residues. Germline V gene data show CDR1 as MNHNS and CDR2 as SASEGT. V gave up 5 bases and J gave up 2 bases, with 9 bases separating them.

This clonotype has ten or more counts. V is TRBV7-2 and J is TRBJ1-2; tentatively, D is TRBD1 (6 bases). Trimming took 1 base from V and 2 from J, leaving 11 bases between them. Per the germline V gene, CDR1 is SGHTA and CDR2 is FQGNSA. The CDR3 runs 15 residues. CDR3 DNA sequence: TGTGCCAGCAGCTTAGTTAGGGGGTCGAACTATGGCTACACCTTC. Translating gives CASSLVRGSNYGYTF.

This clonotype was found many times. CDR3 amino acids: CASSFAGLAGGPASYNEQFF. DNA for the CDR3: TGTGCCAGCAGCTTCGCGGGACTAGCGGGAGGGCCGGCCTCCTACAATGAGCAGTTCTTC. V usage is TRBV11-2 and J usage is TRBJ2-1; TRBD2 agrees at 16 bases. The CDR3 has 20 amino acids. The ends lost 3 bases at V and 0 bases at J; junction bases unmatched: 8. CDR1 SGHAT and CDR2 FQNNGV come from the germline V gene.

This clonotype has ten or more counts. The chain carries TRBV28 and TRBJ1-6; D is undetermined. Per the germline V gene, CDR1 is MDHEN and CDR2 is SYDVKM. The CDR3 consists of 16 residues. Between the trimmed V and J ends, which lost 8 bases and 8 bases, there was a span of 22 bases. In nucleotides, the CDR3 is TGTGCCAGCGGAAATAACAAATGGGGTACAGATTCACCCCTCCACTTT. This encodes CASGNNKWGTDSPLHF.

This clonotype was observed at least ten times. The chain couples TRBV24-1 to TRBJ2-7, with D possibly TRBD1 on 6 matching bases. In germline, CDR1 is KGHDR, CDR2 SFDVKD. With 9 bases removed from V and 1 base from J, the gap between germline ends came to 12 bases. The CDR3 is made up of 13 amino acids. The CDR3 sequence: CATESGTSYEQYF. DNA for the CDR3: TGTGCCACCGAGTCCGGGACATCCTACGAGCAGTACTTC.

The chain couples TRBV11-3 to TRBJ2-7; tentative D call: TRBD2 (6 bases). Looked up from germline, CDR1 is SGHNT and CDR2 is YENEEA. V lost 3 bases and J lost 0, with 15 bases in between. This CDR3 spans 16 amino acids. This CDR3 reads CASSFFLIGSSYEQYF. As DNA, the CDR3 is TGTGCCAGCAGCTTTTTTCTTATCGGGAGCTCCTACGAGCAGTACTTC.

This clonotype occurred a few times. This chain joins TRBV5-5 and TRBJ1-1; no definite D call. Trimming pared 4 bases from V and 5 bases from J, leaving 12 bases between. Looked up from germline, CDR1 is SGHKS and CDR2 is YYEKEE (reference sequence). This CDR3 is 13 amino acids long. CDR3 sequence reads: CASSQTAGTEAFF. CDR3 coding DNA: TGTGCCAGCAGCCAGACCGCGGGAACTGAAGCTTTCTTT.

The J gene is TRBJ2-1, the V gene TRBV11-3, with D unresolved. Per the germline V gene, CDR1 is SGHNT and CDR2 is YENEEA. Trimming left V 0 bases short and J 0 bases short, with 6 bases between. The CDR3 has 15 amino acids. CDR3 nucleotide sequence: TGTGCCAGCAGCTTAGAAGACCTCTCCTACAATGAGCAGTTCTTC. Translated, it gives CASSLEDLSYNEQFF.

The CDR3 reads CASSIDISNQPQHF. The DNA for the CDR3 is TGTGCCAGTAGTATTGACATAAGCAATCAGCCCCAGCATTTT. The chain links TRBV19 to TRBJ1-5; no reliable D call. The CDR3 consists of 14 residues. Germline-derived CDR1 and CDR2 are LNHDA and SQIVND (reference sequence). V was pared by 3 bases and J by 1 base, with 7 bases between.

This clonotype was counted at least ten times. The CDR3 region has the DNA TGTGCCAGCAGCTTGGAGGTCACTGAAGGAGAGACCCAGTACTTC. Translated: CASSLEVTEGETQYF. V and J are TRBV5-6 and TRBJ2-5; D not resolved. CDR1 and CDR2 from the germline V gene are SGHDT and YYEEEE. The V end was cut by 0 bases, the J end by 4 bases, with 13 bases between. CDR3 size: 15 residues.

The chain uses TRBV4-3 and TRBJ1-3; no reliable D call. V was cut by 0 bases and J by 0 bases, with 9 bases left in between. Germline CDR1 and CDR2: LGHNA and YSLEER. The CDR3 runs 16 residues. The CDR3 loop is CASSQEWAPSGNTIYF. The CDR3 DNA sequence: TGCGCCAGCAGCCAAGAATGGGCCCCCTCTGGAAACACCATATATTTT.

In its sample, this clonotype was seen a few times. This rearrangement joins TRBV7-3 to TRBJ2-1; 9 bases map to TRBD2. After removal of 5 bases from V and 0 bases from J, the junction contained 5 bases not matched to a gene. CDR3 length equals 16 residues. Germline V gives CDR1 SGHTA, CDR2 FQGTGA. The CDR3: CASSRLSGSSYNEQFF. In DNA form, the CDR3 reads TGTGCCAGCAGCCGACTTAGCGGGAGCTCCTACAATGAGCAGTTCTTC. The variable domain in full, with the rest retrieved from reference TRBV7-3 and TRBJ2-1, is GAGVSQTPSNKVTEKGKYVELRCDPISGHTALYWYRQSLGQGPEFLIYFQGTGAADDSGLPNDRFFAVRPEGSVSTLKIQRTERGDSAVYLCASSRLSGSSYNEQFFGPGTRLTVL.

About this clonotype itself: This sequence may be a read error, since a much larger clone differs from it by one base. CDR3 coding DNA: TGTACCAGCAGTCACGGACAGGGGGCCTACGAGCAGTACTTC. Its translation: CTSSHGQGAYEQYF. This chain connects TRBV27 to TRBJ2-7; 10 nucleotides align to TRBD1. CDR1 is MNHEY and CDR2 is SMNVEV in the germline V gene (reference sequence). The CDR3 contains 14 residues.